The text below deals with one T cell receptor (beta chain). Its antigen is unknown. The CDR3 length is 14 residues. With V trimmed by 4 bases and J by 1 base, 3 bases remained unmatched. The germline V gene encodes CDR1 SGHRS and CDR2 YFSETQ. These data originate in a study of cytomegalovirus exposure and HLA in healthy donors. For the study at large: About 85 million unique TCRs from HLA-typed donors were held in an early release of data.

General study findings and limits: Cytomegalovirus status, reportedly, was diagnosed with high specificity and sensitivity by the classifier.

Primers: 60 Vbeta forward and 13 Jbeta reverse. Only in-frame clones appear in the TCRdb table, and some are missing; sequencing was by immunoSEQ multiplex PCR. The table includes approximately 79,000 clones, around 76% detected once. Donors counted as nominally healthy when sampled, yet unrecorded immune exposures were likely. The sample was PBMCs. V is TRBV5-1 and J is TRBJ2-5; the match to TRBD1 covers 8 bases. The TCR comes from a male donor in good health and CMV-seropositive. The CDR3 region is CASSAGQAQETQYF. Written as DNA, the CDR3 is TGCGCCAGCAGCGCGGGACAGGCCCAAGAGACCCAGTACTTC.